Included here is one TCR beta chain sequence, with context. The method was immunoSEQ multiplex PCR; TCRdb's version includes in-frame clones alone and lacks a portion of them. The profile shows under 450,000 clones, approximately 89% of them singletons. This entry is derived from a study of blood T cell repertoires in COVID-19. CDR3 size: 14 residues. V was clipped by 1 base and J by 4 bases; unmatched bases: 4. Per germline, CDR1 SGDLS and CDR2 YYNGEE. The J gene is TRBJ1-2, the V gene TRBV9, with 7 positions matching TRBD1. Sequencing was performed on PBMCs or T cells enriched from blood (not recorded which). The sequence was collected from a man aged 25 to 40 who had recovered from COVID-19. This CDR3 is CASSVNDRVYGYTF. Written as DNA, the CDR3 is TGTGCCAGCAGCGTAAACGACAGGGTCTATGGCTACACCTTC.